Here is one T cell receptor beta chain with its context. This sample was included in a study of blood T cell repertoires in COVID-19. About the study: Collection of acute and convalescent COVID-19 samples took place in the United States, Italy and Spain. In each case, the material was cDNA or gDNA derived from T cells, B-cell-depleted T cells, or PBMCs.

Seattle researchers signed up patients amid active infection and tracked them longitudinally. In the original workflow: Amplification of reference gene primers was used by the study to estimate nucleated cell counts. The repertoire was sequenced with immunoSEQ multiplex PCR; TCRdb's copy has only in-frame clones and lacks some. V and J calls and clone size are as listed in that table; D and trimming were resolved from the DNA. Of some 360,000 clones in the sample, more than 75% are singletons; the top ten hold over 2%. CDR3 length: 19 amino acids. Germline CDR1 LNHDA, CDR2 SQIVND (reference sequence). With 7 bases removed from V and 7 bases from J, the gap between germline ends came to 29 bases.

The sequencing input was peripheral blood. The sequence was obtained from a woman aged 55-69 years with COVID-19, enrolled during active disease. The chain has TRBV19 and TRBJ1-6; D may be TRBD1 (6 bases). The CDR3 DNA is TGTGCCAGTACCTCCATCTATACACGGCAGGGGTTCCCGAATTCACCCCTCCACTTT. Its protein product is CASTSIYTRQGFPNSPLHF.